This T cell receptor beta chain was documented in a study of spatial heterogeneity in lung cancer. About the study: As counted in raw reads, each unique TCR and UMI combination appeared more than ten times on average.

This clonotype was found a few times. The antigen is unknown. Trimming cost V 1 base and J 1 base, with 16 bases left between them. The CDR3 totals 18 residues. The germline CDR1 and CDR2 sequences are KGHSH and LQKENI. Overall study results and limits: Blood contained ubiquitous expanded tumor TCRs more at resection than at follow-up.

The study tagged each TCR cDNA molecule with a unique molecular identifier. TCRdb processed the 5' RACE reads anew with MiXCR; each CDR3 protein has one entry. The sample consists of around 45,000 distinct CDR3 sequences, approximately 15% of them appearing once. Time point indicated: sample taken at primary tumor resection. Unsorted whole RNA samples from tumor, nontumor lung or frozen PBMC were sequenced. Samples were donated by 72 untreated early-stage non-small cell lung cancer patients. The V and J genes are TRBV18 and TRBJ2-2; possible D gene TRBD2, 6 bases. The clonotype was recovered from a male donor with early-stage non-small cell lung cancer. Sequences were derived from PBMCs, sampled at surgery. CDR3 in amino acids: CASSPRGLPDLNTGELFF. For the CDR3, the DNA is TGTGCCAGCTCACCACGGGGACTTCCCGACTTGAACACCGGGGAGCTGTTTTTT. The variable domain in full, with the rest retrieved from reference TRBV18 and TRBJ2-2, is NAGVMQNPRHLVRRRGQEARLRCSPMKGHSHVYWYRQLPEEGLKFMVYLQKENIIDESGMPKERFSAEFPKEGPSILRIQQVVRGDSAAYFCASSPRGLPDLNTGELFFGEGSRLTVL.